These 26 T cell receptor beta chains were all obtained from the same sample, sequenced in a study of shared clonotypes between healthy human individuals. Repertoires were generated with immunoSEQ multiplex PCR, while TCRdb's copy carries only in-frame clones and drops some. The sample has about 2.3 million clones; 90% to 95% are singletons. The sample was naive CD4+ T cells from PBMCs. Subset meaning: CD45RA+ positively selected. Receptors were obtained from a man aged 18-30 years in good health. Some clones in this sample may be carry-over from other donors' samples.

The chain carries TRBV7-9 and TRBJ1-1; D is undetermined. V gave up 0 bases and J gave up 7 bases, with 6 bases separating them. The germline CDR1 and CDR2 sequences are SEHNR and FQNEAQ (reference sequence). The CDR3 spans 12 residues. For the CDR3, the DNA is TGTGCCAGCAGCTTAGCGGAGATTGAAGCTTTCTTT. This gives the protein CASSLAEIEAFF.

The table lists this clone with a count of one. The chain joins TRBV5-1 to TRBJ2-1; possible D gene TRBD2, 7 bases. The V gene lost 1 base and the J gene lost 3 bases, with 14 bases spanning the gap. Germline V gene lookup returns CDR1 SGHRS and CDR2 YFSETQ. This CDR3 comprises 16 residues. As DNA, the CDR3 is TGCGCCAGCAGCTTGTCGGGGGGCCGGTTCTACAATGAGCAGTTCTTC. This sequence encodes CASSLSGGRFYNEQFF.

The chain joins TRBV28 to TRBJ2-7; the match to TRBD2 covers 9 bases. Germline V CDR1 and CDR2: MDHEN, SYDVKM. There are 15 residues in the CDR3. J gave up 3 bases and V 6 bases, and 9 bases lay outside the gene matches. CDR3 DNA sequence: TGTGCCAGCAGCTCCCTGCGCGGGAGGGGCTACGAGCAGTACTTC. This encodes CASSSLRGRGYEQYF. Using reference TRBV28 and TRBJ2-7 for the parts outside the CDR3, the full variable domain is DVKVTQSSRYLVKRTGEKVFLECVQDMDHENMFWYRQDPGLGLRLIYFSYDVKMKEKGDIPEGYSVSREKKERFSLILESASTNQTSMYLCASSSLRGRGYEQYFGPGTRLTVT.

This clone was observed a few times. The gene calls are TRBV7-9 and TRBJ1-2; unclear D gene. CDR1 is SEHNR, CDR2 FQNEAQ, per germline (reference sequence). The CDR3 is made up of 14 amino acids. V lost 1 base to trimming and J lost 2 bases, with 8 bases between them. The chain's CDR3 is CASSLETGNYGYTF. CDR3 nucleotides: TGTGCCAGCAGCTTAGAAACCGGCAACTATGGCTACACCTTC.

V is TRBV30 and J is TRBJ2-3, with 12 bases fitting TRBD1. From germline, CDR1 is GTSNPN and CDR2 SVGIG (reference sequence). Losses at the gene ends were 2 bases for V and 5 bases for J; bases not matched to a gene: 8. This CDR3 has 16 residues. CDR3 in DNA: TGTGCCTGGAGTCCCGGGACAGGGGGCCCTGGAGATACGCAGTATTTT. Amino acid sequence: CAWSPGTGGPGDTQYF.

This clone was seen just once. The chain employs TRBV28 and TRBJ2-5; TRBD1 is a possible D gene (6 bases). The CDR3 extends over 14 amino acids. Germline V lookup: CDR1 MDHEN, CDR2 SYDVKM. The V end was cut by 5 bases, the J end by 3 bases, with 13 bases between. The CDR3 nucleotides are TGTGCCAGCAGTCCACAGGGTAAGGAAGAGACCCAGTACTTC. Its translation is CASSPQGKEETQYF.

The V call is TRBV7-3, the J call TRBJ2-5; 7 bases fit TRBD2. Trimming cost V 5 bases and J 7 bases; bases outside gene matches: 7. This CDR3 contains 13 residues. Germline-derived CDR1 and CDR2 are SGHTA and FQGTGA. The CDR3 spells CASSPTGGWTQYF. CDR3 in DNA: TGTGCCAGCAGCCCTACCGGGGGGTGGACCCAGTACTTC.

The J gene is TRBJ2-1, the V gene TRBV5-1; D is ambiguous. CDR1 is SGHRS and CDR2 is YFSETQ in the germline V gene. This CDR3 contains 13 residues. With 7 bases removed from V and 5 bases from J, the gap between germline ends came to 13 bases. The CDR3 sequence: CASGREPNNEQFF. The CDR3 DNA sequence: TGCGCCAGCGGCAGAGAGCCGAACAATGAGCAGTTCTTC.

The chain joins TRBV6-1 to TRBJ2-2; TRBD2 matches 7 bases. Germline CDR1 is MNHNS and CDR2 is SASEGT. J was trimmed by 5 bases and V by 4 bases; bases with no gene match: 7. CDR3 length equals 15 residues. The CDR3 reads CASSGVGGRTGELFF. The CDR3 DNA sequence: TGTGCCAGCAGTGGGGTGGGAGGGCGGACCGGGGAGCTGTTTTTT.

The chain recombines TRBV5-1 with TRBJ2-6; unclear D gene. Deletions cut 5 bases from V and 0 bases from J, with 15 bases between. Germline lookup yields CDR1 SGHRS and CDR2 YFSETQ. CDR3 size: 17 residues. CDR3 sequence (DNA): TGCGCCAGCAGTCTCCCCCCCTGGCGCTCTGGGGCCAACGTCCTGACTTTC. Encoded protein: CASSLPPWRSGANVLTF.

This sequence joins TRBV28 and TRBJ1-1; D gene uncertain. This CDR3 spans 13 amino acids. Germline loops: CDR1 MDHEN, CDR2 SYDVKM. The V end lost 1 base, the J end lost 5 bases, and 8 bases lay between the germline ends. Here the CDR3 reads CASSLLLSTEAFF. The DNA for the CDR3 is TGTGCCAGCAGTTTATTATTGAGTACTGAAGCTTTCTTT.

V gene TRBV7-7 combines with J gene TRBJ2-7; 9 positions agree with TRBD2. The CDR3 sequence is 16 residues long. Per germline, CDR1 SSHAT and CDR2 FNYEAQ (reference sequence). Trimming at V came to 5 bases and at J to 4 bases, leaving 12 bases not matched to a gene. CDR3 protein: CASSGRSGRISYEQYF. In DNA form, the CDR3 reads TGTGCCAGCAGCGGTAGAAGCGGGAGGATATCTTACGAGCAGTACTTC.

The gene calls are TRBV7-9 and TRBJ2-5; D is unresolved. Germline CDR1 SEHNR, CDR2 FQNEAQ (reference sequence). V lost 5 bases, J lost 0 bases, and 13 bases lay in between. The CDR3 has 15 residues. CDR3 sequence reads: CASSRYGPDQETQYF. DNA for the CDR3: TGTGCCAGCAGCCGGTATGGACCCGACCAAGAGACCCAGTACTTC. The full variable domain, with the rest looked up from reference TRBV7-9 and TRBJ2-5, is DTGVSQNPRHKITKRGQNVTFRCDPISEHNRLYWYRQTLGQGPEFLTYFQNEAQLEKSRLLSDRFSAERPKGSFSTLEIQRTEQGDSAMYLCASSRYGPDQETQYFGPGTRLLVL.

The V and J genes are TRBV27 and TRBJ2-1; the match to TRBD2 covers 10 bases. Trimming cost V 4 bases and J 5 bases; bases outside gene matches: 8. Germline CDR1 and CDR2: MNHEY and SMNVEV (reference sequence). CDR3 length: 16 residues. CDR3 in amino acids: CASSSLAGGPNNEQFF. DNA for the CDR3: TGTGCCAGCAGTTCGTTAGCGGGAGGACCGAACAATGAGCAGTTCTTC.

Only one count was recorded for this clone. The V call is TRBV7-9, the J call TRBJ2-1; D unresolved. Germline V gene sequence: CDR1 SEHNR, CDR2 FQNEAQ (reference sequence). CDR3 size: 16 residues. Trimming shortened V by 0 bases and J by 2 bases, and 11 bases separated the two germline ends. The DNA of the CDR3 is TGTGCCAGCAGCTTAGCGGCCGGGTTCGCCTACAATGAGCAGTTCTTC. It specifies CASSLAAGFAYNEQFF. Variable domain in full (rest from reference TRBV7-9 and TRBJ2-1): DTGVSQNPRHKITKRGQNVTFRCDPISEHNRLYWYRQTLGQGPEFLTYFQNEAQLEKSRLLSDRFSAERPKGSFSTLEIQRTEQGDSAMYLCASSLAAGFAYNEQFFGPGTRLTVL.

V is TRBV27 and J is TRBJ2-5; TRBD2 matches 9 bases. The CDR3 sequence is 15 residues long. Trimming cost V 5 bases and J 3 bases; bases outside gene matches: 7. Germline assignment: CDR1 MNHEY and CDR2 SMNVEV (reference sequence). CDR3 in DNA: TGTGCCAGCAGTCCGTGGACTAGCGCTAAAGAGACCCAGTACTTC. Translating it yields CASSPWTSAKETQYF.

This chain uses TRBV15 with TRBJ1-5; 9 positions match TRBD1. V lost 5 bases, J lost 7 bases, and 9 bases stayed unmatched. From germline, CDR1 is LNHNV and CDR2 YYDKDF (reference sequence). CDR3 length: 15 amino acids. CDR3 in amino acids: CATSRWDRDEQPQHF. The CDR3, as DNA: TGTGCCACCAGCCGCTGGGACAGGGACGAACAGCCCCAGCATTTT.

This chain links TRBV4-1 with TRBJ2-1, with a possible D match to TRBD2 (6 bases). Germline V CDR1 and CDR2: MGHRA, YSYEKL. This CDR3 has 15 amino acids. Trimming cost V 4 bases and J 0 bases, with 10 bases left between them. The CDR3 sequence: CASSLLGSSYNEQFF. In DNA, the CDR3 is TGCGCCAGCAGCCTCCTCGGGAGCTCCTACAATGAGCAGTTCTTC.

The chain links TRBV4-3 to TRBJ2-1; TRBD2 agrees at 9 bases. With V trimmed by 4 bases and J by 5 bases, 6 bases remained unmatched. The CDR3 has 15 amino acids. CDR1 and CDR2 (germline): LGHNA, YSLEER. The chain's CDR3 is CASSRSTSGDNEQFF. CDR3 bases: TGCGCCAGCAGCCGATCGACTAGCGGTGACAATGAGCAGTTCTTC.

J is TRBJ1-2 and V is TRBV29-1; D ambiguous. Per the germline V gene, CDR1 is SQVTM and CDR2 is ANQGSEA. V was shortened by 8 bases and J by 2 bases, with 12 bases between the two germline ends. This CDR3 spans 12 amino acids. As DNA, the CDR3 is TGCAGCACTAAGGACCGAAACTATGGCTACACCTTC. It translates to CSTKDRNYGYTF.

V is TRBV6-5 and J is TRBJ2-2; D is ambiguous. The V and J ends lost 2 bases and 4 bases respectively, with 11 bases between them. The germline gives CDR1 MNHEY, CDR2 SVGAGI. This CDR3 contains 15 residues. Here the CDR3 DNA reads TGTGCCAGCAGTTACAGAGCGCCGGGCACCGGGGAGCTGTTTTTT. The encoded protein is CASSYRAPGTGELFF.

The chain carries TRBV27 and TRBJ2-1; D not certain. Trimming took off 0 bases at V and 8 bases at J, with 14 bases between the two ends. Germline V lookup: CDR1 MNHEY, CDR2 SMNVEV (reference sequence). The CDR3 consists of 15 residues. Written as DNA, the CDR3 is TGTGCCAGCAGTTTATCTTACCGTCCCACAGATGAGCAGTTCTTC. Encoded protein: CASSLSYRPTDEQFF.

For the CDR3, the DNA is TGTGCCAGCAGCTTAAACAGGGTGGGGTCGGAAACCTATGGCTACACCTTC. Protein product: CASSLNRVGSETYGYTF. The V gene is TRBV7-2, the J gene TRBJ1-2; possibly TRBD1 for D (6 bases). The CDR3 covers 17 residues. V was clipped by 2 bases and J by 4 bases, with 20 bases between them. CDR1 and CDR2 (germline): SGHTA, FQGNSA.

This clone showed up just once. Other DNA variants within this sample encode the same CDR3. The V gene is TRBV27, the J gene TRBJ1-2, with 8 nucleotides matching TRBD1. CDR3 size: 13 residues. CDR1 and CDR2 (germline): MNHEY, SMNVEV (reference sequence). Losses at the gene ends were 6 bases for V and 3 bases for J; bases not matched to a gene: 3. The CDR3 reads CASSPTGDYGYTF. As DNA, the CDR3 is TGTGCCAGCAGCCCGACAGGGGACTATGGCTACACCTTC.

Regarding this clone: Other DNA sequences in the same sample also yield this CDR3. The CDR3: CASRRQGGGNQPQHF. CDR3 nucleotides: TGTGCCAGCAGAAGACAGGGCGGCGGCAATCAGCCCCAGCATTTT. This rearrangement joins TRBV6-5 to TRBJ1-5, with 7 bases lining up with TRBD1. The V gene end was trimmed by 6 bases and the J gene end by 2 bases; junction bases not matched to a gene: 7. CDR1 MNHEY and CDR2 SVGAGI come from the germline V gene. The CDR3 totals 15 residues.

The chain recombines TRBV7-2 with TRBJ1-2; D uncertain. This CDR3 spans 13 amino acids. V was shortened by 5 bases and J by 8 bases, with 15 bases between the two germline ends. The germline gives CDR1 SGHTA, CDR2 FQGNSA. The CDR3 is CASSQSREVGYTF. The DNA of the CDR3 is TGTGCCAGCAGCCAGAGCCGGGAAGTGGGCTACACCTTC.